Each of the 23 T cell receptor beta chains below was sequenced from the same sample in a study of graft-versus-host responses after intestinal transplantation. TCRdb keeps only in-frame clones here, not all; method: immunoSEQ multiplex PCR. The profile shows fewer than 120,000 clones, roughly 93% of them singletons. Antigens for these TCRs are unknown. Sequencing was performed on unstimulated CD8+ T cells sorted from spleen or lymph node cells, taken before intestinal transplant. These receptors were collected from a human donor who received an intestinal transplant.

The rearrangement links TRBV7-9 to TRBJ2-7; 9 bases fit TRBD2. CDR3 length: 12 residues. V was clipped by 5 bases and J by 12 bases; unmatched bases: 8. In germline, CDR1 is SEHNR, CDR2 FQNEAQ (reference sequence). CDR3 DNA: TGTGCCAGCAGCCCCACGCAGCGGGAGGTGTACTTC. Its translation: CASSPTQREVYF. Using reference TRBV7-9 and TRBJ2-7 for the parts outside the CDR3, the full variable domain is DTGVSQNPRHKITKRGQNVTFRCDPISEHNRLYWYRQTLGQGPEFLTYFQNEAQLEKSRLLSDRFSAERPKGSFSTLEIQRTEQGDSAMYLCASSPTQREVYFGPGTRLTVT.

CDR3 in DNA: TGTGCCAGCGGACAGGGAGGGAACACTGAAGCTTTCTTT. Translating it yields CASGQGGNTEAFF. This rearrangement joins TRBV27 to TRBJ1-1; TRBD1 aligns across 8 bases. CDR3 size: 13 residues. Trimming took 8 bases from V and 1 from J; bases not matched to a gene: 3. Germline lookup yields CDR1 MNHEY and CDR2 SMNVEV (reference sequence).

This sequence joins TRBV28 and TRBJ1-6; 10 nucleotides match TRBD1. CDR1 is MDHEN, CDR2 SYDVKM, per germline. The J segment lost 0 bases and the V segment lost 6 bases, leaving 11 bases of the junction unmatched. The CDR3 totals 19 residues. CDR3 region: CASSDLPGQGSSYNSPLHF. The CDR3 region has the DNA TGTGCCAGCAGCGATCTTCCGGGACAGGGGAGCTCCTATAATTCACCCCTCCACTTT.

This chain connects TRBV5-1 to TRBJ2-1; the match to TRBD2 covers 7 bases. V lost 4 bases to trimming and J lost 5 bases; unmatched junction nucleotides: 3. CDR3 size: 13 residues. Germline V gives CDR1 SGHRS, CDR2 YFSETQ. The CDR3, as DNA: TGCGCCAGCAGCGGGGGAGGGGACAATGAGCAGTTCTTC. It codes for CASSGGGDNEQFF.

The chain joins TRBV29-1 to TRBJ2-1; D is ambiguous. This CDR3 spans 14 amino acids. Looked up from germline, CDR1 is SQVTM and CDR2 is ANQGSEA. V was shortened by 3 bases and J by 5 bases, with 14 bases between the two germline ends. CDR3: CSVDRPPANNEQFF. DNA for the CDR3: TGCAGCGTTGACCGACCGCCGGCCAACAATGAGCAGTTCTTC.

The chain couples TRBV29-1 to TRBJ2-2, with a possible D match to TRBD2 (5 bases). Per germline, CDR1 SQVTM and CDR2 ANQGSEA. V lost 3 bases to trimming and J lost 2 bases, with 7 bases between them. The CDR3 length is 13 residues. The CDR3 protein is CSVERVNTGELFF. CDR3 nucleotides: TGCAGCGTTGAGCGGGTCAACACCGGGGAGCTGTTTTTT.

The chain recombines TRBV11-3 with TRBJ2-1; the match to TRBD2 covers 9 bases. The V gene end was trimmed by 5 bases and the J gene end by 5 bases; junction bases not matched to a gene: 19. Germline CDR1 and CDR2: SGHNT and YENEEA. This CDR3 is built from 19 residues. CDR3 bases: TGTGCCAGCAGCCCACGGGGGGCAGGAGGGCTAGCGGGGAACAATGAGCAGTTCTTC. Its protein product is CASSPRGAGGLAGNNEQFF.

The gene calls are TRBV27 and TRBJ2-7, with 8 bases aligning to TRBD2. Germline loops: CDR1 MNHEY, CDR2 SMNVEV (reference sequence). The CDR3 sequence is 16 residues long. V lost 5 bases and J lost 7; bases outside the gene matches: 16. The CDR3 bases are TGTGCCAGCAGTCCCATCCCGGGACTAGTCTTATGGGAGCAGTACTTC. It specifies CASSPIPGLVLWEQYF.

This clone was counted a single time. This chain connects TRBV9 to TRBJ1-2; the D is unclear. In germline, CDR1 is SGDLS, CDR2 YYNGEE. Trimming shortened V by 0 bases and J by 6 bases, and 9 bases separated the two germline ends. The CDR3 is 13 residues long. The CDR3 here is CASSVVDGDGYTF. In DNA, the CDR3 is TGTGCCAGCAGCGTAGTGGACGGGGATGGCTACACCTTC.

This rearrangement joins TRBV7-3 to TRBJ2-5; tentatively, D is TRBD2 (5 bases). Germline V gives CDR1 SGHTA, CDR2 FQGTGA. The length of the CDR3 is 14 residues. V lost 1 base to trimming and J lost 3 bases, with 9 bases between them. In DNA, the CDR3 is TGTGCCAGCAGCTTAAACCGGGATAAAGAGACCCAGTACTTC. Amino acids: CASSLNRDKETQYF.

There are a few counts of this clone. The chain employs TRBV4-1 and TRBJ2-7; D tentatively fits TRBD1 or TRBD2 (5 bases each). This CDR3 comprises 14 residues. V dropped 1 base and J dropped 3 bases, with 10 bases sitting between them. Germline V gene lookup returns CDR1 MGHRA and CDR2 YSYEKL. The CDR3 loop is CASSQGTGLYEQYF. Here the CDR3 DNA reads TGCGCCAGCAGCCAAGGTACAGGACTCTACGAGCAGTACTTC.

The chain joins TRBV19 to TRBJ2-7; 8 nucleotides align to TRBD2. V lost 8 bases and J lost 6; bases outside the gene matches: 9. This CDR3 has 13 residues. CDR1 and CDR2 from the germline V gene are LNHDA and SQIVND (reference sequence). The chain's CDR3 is CASSPTAGVEQYF. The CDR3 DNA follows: TGTGCCAGTTCCCCGACAGCGGGAGTCGAGCAGTACTTC.

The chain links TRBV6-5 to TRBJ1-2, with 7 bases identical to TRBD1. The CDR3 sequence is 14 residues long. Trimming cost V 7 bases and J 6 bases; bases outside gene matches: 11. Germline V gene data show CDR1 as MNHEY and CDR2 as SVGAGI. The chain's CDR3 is CASILGGRNNGYTF. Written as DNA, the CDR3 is TGTGCCAGCATCCTAGGGGGCAGGAATAATGGCTACACCTTC.

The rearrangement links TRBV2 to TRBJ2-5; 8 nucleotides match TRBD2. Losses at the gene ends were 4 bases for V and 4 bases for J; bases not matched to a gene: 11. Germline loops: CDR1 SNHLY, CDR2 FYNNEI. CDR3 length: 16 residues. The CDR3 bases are TGTGCCAGCAGTGTGCGGGAGGCCCCTACCGGAGAGACCCAGTACTTC. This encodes CASSVREAPTGETQYF.

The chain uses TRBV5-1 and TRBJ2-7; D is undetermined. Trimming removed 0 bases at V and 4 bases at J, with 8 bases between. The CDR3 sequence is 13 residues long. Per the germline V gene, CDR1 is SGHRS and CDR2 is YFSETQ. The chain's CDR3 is CASSLAADYEQYF. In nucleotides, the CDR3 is TGCGCCAGCAGCTTGGCCGCGGATTACGAGCAGTACTTC. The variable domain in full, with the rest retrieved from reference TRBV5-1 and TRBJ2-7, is KAGVTQTPRYLIKTRGQQVTLSCSPISGHRSVSWYQQTPGQGLQFLFEYFSETQRNKGNFPGRFSGRQFSNSRSEMNVSTLELGDSALYLCASSLAADYEQYFGPGTRLTVT.

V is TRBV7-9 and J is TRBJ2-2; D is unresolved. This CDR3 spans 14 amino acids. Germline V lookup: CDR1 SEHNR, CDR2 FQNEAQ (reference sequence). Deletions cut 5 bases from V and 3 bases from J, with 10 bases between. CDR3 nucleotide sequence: TGTGCCAGCAGCGTTGACACTCACACCGGGGAGCTGTTTTTT. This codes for CASSVDTHTGELFF.

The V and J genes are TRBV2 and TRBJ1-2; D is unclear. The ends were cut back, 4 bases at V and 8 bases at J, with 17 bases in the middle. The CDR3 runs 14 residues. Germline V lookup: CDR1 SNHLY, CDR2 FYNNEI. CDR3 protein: CASSGDTDRLGYTF. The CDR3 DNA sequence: TGTGCCAGCAGTGGAGACACGGACCGCCTAGGCTACACCTTC.

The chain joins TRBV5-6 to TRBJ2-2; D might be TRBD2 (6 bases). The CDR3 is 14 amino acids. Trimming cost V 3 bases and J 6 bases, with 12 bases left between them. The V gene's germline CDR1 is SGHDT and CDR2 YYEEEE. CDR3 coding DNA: TGTGCCAGCAGCTGGGACTGGGGTTCCGGGGAGCTGTTTTTT. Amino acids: CASSWDWGSGELFF.

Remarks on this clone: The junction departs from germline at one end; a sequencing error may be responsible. The CDR3 loop reads CASSLGGTSNNEQFF. Written as DNA, the CDR3 is TGTGCCAGCAGTCTTGGAGGAACCTCCAACAATGAGCAGTTCTTC. The chain is built from TRBV11-2 and TRBJ2-1; tentative D call: TRBD2 (5 bases). The CDR3 extends over 15 amino acids. CDR1 is SGHAT, CDR2 FQNNGV, per germline.

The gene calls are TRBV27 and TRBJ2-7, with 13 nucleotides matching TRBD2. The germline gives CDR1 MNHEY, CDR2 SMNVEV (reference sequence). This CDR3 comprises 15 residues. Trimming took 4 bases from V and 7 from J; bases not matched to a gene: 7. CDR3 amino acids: CASSSLLTSGREQYF. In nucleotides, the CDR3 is TGTGCCAGCAGTTCCTTATTGACTAGCGGGAGGGAGCAGTACTTC.

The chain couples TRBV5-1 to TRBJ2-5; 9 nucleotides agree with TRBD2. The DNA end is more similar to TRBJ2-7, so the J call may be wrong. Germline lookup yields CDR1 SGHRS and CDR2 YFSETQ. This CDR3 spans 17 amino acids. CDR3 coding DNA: TGCGCCAGCAGCCCTGGTGGTGCGGGAGGGCCGGCGCGCGAGCAGTACTTC. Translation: CASSPGGAGGPAREQYF.

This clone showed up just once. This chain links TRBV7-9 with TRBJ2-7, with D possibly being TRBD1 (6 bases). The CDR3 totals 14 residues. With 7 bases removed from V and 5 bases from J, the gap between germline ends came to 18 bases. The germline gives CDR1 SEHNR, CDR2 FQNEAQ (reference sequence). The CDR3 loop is CASTAAGRGHEQYF. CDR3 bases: TGTGCCAGCACCGCTGCGGGCAGGGGCCACGAGCAGTACTTC.

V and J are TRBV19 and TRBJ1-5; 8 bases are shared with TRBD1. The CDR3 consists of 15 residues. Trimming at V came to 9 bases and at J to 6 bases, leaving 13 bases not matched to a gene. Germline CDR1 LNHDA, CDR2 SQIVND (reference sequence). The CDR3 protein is CASLQGAGGGQPQHF. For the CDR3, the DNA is TGTGCCAGCCTACAAGGGGCAGGGGGCGGTCAGCCCCAGCATTTT. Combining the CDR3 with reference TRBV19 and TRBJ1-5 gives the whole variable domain DGGITQSPKYLFRKEGQNVTLSCEQNLNHDAMYWYRQDPGQGLRLIYYSQIVNDFQKGDIAEGYSVSREKKESFPLTVTSAQKNPTAFYLCASLQGAGGGQPQHFGDGTRLSIL.